Following are 9 T cell receptor beta chains from one sample sequenced in a study of T cell changes during pregnancy in multiple sclerosis. Using immunoSEQ multiplex PCR, the repertoire was profiled, and TCRdb retains in-frame clones only, with some absent. Of some 10,000 clones listed, approximately 90% are singletons. This specimen was CD8+ T cells from peripheral blood mononuclear cells, taken in the first trimester of pregnancy. The receptors derive from a female donor in good health, enrolled as a control in a pregnancy study.

This sequence joins TRBV4-1 and TRBJ1-2; no definite D call. Germline lookup yields CDR1 MGHRA and CDR2 YSYEKL. The CDR3 loop spans 11 amino acids. V was pared by 5 bases and J by 8 bases, with 9 bases between. The CDR3 DNA reads TGCGCCAGCAGCGAAGGAGGAGGCTACACCTTC. It codes for CASSEGGGYTF.

This clone appeared a single time. The rearrangement links TRBV14 to TRBJ2-1; 14 bases line up with TRBD2. Germline CDR1 SGHDN, CDR2 FVKESK. After removal of 4 bases from V and 8 bases from J, the junction contained 4 bases not matched to a gene. The CDR3 sequence is 15 residues long. In DNA, the CDR3 is TGTGCCAGCAGCCCCGGGACTAGCGGGGGCGATGAGCAGTTCTTC. It translates to CASSPGTSGGDEQFF.

The chain carries TRBV7-2 and TRBJ2-7, with D maybe TRBD1 (5 bases). Germline CDR1 and CDR2: SGHTA and FQGNSA. This CDR3 spans 13 amino acids. Deletions cut 6 bases from V and 2 bases from J, with 11 bases between. CDR3 sequence (DNA): TGTGCCAGCAGTTCCAGGGTAACCTACGAGCAGTACTTC. Encoded protein: CASSSRVTYEQYF.

This chain joins TRBV4-1 and TRBJ1-1; 7 bases line up with TRBD1. The ends lost 3 bases at V and 4 bases at J; junction bases unmatched: 5. Germline lookup yields CDR1 MGHRA and CDR2 YSYEKL. This CDR3 has 14 amino acids. The CDR3 protein is CASSQTRGITEAFF. Written as DNA, the CDR3 is TGCGCCAGCAGCCAGACCAGGGGGATCACTGAAGCTTTCTTT.

V usage is TRBV11-3 and J usage is TRBJ2-5; a possible D gene is TRBD2 (5 bases). CDR1 SGHNT and CDR2 YENEEA come from the germline V gene. Deletions cut 3 bases from V and 4 bases from J, with 21 bases between. CDR3 size: 17 residues. CDR3 loop: CASSFRAGIPGGETQYF. CDR3 nucleotide sequence: TGTGCCAGCAGCTTCAGAGCCGGGATCCCGGGTGGAGAGACCCAGTACTTC. Filled out from reference TRBV11-3 and TRBJ2-5, the complete variable domain reads EAGVVQSPRYKIIEKKQPVAFWCNPISGHNTLYWYLQNLGQGPELLIRYENEEAVDDSQLPKDRFSAERLKGVDSTLKIQPAELGDSAVYLCASSFRAGIPGGETQYFGPGTRLLVL.

This clone was seen a single time. The rearrangement uses TRBV4-3 and TRBJ2-1; perhaps TRBD1 as D (6 bases). Germline CDR1 and CDR2: LGHNA and YSLEER. V was pared by 0 bases and J by 1 base, with 10 bases between. This CDR3 is built from 16 residues. CDR3 coding DNA: TGCGCCAGCAGCCAAGATCCCAGGGGATCCTACAATGAGCAGTTCTTC. Translated, it gives CASSQDPRGSYNEQFF.

This chain uses TRBV27 with TRBJ1-5; D remains ambiguous. This CDR3 comprises 12 residues. V was clipped by 5 bases and J by 5 bases, with 7 bases between them. Looked up from germline, CDR1 is MNHEY and CDR2 is SMNVEV (reference sequence). The CDR3 nucleotides are TGTGCCAGCAGTGAGTCGGATCAGCCCCAGCATTTT. Protein product: CASSESDQPQHF.

The rearrangement links TRBV5-7 to TRBJ1-5; 9 bases map to TRBD1. TRBV5-7 is noted as an ORF with a role that remains uncertain. The CDR3 has 15 residues. V was clipped by 3 bases and J by 5 bases; unmatched bases: 6. CDR3 sequence (DNA): TGTGCCAGCAGCTCCGGACAGGGGCTAGATCAGCCCCAGCATTTT. As protein: CASSSGQGLDQPQHF.

The genes are TRBV14 and TRBJ2-7; 10 nucleotides match TRBD1. CDR1 and CDR2 (germline): SGHDN, FVKESK. V shed 4 bases and J 4 bases; nucleotides not matched to a gene: 7. The CDR3 sequence is 15 residues long. The CDR3 spells CASSPGQGQGYEQYF. CDR3 DNA: TGTGCCAGCAGCCCAGGTCAGGGACAGGGGTACGAGCAGTACTTC.